This T cell receptor beta chain was profiled in a study of regulatory T cells in long-lasting Graves disease. About the research overall: The study counted Graves' disease as persistent given over 5 years of antithyroid drugs and positive TSH receptor antibodies.

Researchers made TCR beta libraries by using iRepertoire HTBI primers and running Arm-PCR on CDR3 regions. TCRdb fed the multiplex PCR reads into MiXCR, producing one record per CDR3 protein. Among some 430,000 distinct CDR3 sequences listed, about a fifth were seen once. This clonotype was recorded at least ten times. What it binds is not known. Time point indicated: persistent/refractory GD, antithyroid drugs over 5 years with positive TRAb. RNA from PBMCs was the source of the TCR library. The peripheral blood volume drawn was roughly 8.7 milliliters, and it was collected into EDTA tubes. Points from the study as a whole: In persistent patients, shared public clonotypes (roughly 2,700) outnumbered those in new patients (roughly 1,000). Lower TCR diversity was seen in persistent Graves' patients than in newly diagnosed ones.

Sequenced material: peripheral blood mononuclear cells (PBMCs), taken when the disease was refractory, from a patient treated with antithyroid drugs. The clonotype was recovered from a female donor with Graves disease.

The chain's CDR3 is CASSLSRGGGEKLFF. In DNA form, the CDR3 reads TGTGCCAGCAGCTTAAGCAGGGGGGGAGGTGAAAAACTGTTTTTT. The chain recombines TRBV7-8 with TRBJ1-4; 7 bases line up with TRBD1. The CDR3 has 15 residues. Germline CDR1 SGHVS, CDR2 FQNEAQ. V shed 2 bases and J 7 bases; nucleotides not matched to a gene: 7.